The rows below give T cell receptor beta chains drawn from one sample of a study of T cells in Graves' hyperthyroidism and ophthalmopathy. TCRdb redid the calling of the multiplex PCR reads with MiXCR, one entry per CDR3 protein. The sample includes under 400,000 distinct CDR3 sequences, about a sixth of them seen just once. What was sequenced was blood. Source of these receptors: a woman aged 40 to 50 with Graves' ophthalmopathy. Both conserved end residues are part of each CDR3. D genes are given only for firm matches. The size of a clone is reported for some rows only, either as once, few or many, or as a class for expanded clones.

d_call j_call v_call clone_size cdr3_nt cdr3_aa
- TRBJ2-7 TRBV6-5 many TGTGCCACGAGGTACTCGCGGGACTCCTACGAGCAGTACTTC CATRYSRDSYEQYF
TRBD1 TRBJ1-2 TRBV15 many TGTGCCACCAGCCGTACAGGGGCCGTCTATGGCTACACCTTC CATSRTGAVYGYTF
- TRBJ2-7 TRBV12-3/TRBV12-4 many TGTGCCAGCAGCCTCGCGGAATTTGGATCCTACGAGCAGTACTTC CASSLAEFGSYEQYF
- TRBJ1-5 TRBV11-2 many TGTGCCAGCAGCCATTCGCAGGATCAGCCCCAGCATTTT CASSHSQDQPQHF
- TRBJ1-3 TRBV20-1 few TGCAGTGTTCCTGGGAGTCTTGGAAACACCATATATTTT CSVPGSLGNTIYF
TRBD1 TRBJ2-7 TRBV19 - TGTGCCAGTAGTAAAGCCGGGACAGGGGGCTACGAGCAGTACTTC CASSKAGTGGYEQYF
TRBD1 TRBJ2-5 TRBV20-1 once TGCAGTGCTGCCGGGACAGGGGGGTTGTACCAAGAGACCCAGTACTTC CSAAGTGGLYQETQYF
TRBD1 TRBJ1-1 TRBV12-3/TRBV12-4 many TGTGCCAGCAGCCTATTACAGGGGGGAAACTCTGAAGCTTTCTTT CASSLLQGGNSEAFF
TRBD2 TRBJ2-1 TRBV2 - TGTGCCAGCGTTTATCCTAGCGGACGCTCCTACAATGAGCAGTTCTTC CASVYPSGRSYNEQFF
- TRBJ2-7 TRBV29-1 many TGCAGCGTTGATCGGGGGAGCGGTTACGAGCAGTACTTC CSVDRGSGYEQYF
- TRBJ1-1 TRBV5-4 few TGTGCCAGCAGCTTGGGTGTGATACCGAACACTGAAGCTTTCTTT CASSLGVIPNTEAFF
TRBD1 TRBJ1-5 TRBV28 many TGTGCCAGCACCTGGGCAGGGGGCTTTCAGCCCCAGCATTTT CASTWAGGFQPQHF
- TRBJ1-1 TRBV7-9 many TGTGCCAGCAGCCGGGCATCCATACTCCCTGAAGCTTTCTTT CASSRASILPEAFF
TRBD2 TRBJ2-7 TRBV4-3 many TGCGCCAGCAGCCAAGACGCGGGAGGGCCTTACGAGCAGTACTTC CASSQDAGGPYEQYF
- TRBJ2-2 TRBV28 - TGTGCCAGCGATTCGGGGGACACCGGGGAGCTGTTTTTT CASDSGDTGELFF
- TRBJ2-5 TRBV7-2 many TGTGCCAGCAGCAACAGAGACTTCCAAGAGACCCAGTACTTC CASSNRDFQETQYF
- TRBJ1-2 TRBV2 many TGTGCCAGCAGTGACCAAGGCCGAATCTATGGCTACACCTTC CASSDQGRIYGYTF
- TRBJ2-7 TRBV2 many TGTGCCAGCAGTAGACAGGCCTACGAGCAGTACTTC CASSRQAYEQYF
- TRBJ2-2 TRBV6-1 few TGTGCCAGCAGTGCTCGTGGCGGGGAGCTGTTTTTT CASSARGGELFF
- TRBJ2-5 TRBV29-1 many TGCAGCGTTGAAGGAAGGCGATACCAAGAGACCCAGTACTTC CSVEGRRYQETQYF
TRBD1 TRBJ2-4 TRBV24-1 few TGTGCCACCAGTGAGCGGGGACAGGAAAACATTCAGTACTTC CATSERGQENIQYF
- TRBJ1-5 TRBV30 many TGTGCCTGGAGTGCTGGTAACAATCAGCCCCAGCATTTT CAWSAGNNQPQHF
TRBD1 TRBJ1-5 TRBV30 few TGTGCCTGGAGTGTAAACTCGGGACAGCTTCTCCAGCCCCAGCATTTT CAWSVNSGQLLQPQHF
- TRBJ1-3 TRBV28 many TGTGCCAGCAGTTCGGGGGACGGCGCGGTCTCTGGAAACACCATATATTTT CASSSGDGAVSGNTIYF
- TRBJ2-7 TRBV29-1 - TGCAGCGTTGCCAGTTTATCGGGCTACGAGCAGTACTTC CSVASLSGYEQYF
- TRBJ2-1 TRBV27 - TGTGCCAGCAGTATAGATTTAAGCTCCTACAATGAGCAGTTCTTC CASSIDLSSYNEQFF
TRBD1 TRBJ1-5 TRBV6-2/TRBV6-3 - TGTGCCAGCAGTCTGACGACAGGGAGAGGGCAGCCCCAGCATTTT CASSLTTGRGQPQHF
TRBD1 TRBJ1-1 TRBV28 - TGTGCCAGCAGCCGGATAGACAGGGCGGGCGAGACTGAAGCTTTCTTT CASSRIDRAGETEAFF
- TRBJ1-5 TRBV6-1 many TGTGCCAGCAGTAGGGCTAGCAATCAGCCCCAGCATTTT CASSRASNQPQHF